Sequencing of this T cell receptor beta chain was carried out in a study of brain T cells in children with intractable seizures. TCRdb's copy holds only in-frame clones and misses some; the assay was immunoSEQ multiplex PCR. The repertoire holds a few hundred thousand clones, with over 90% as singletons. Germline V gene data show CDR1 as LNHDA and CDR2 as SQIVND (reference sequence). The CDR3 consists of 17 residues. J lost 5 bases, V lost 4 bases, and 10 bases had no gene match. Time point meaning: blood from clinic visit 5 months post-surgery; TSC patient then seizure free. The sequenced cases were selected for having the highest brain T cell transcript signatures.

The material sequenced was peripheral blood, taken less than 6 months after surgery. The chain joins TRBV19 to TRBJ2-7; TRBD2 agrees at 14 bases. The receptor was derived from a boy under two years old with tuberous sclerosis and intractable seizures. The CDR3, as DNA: TGTGCCAGTAGTAGGGGGACTAGCGGGAGTCCAAGGCACGAGCAGTACTTC. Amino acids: CASSRGTSGSPRHEQYF.